This T cell receptor (beta chain) was obtained from a study of blood T cell repertoires in COVID-19. The germline V gene encodes CDR1 LGHNA and CDR2 YSLEER. The CDR3 covers 17 residues. The junction had 10 bases not matched to a gene; V was cut back by 5 bases and J by 1 base. Using immunoSEQ multiplex PCR, the repertoire was profiled, and TCRdb retains in-frame clones only, with some absent. In the table there are under 400,000 clones, 80% to 90% of which are singletons. The chain carries TRBV4-3 and TRBJ2-7; TRBD2 matches 11 bases. The TCR originated in a woman aged 35 to 49 with acute COVID-19. Material: PBMCs or T cells enriched from blood (not recorded which). The CDR3 nucleotides read TGCGCCAGCAGCACAAGGATGGTAGCGGGAGGGTCCTACGAGCAGTACTTC. It is translated as CASSTRMVAGGSYEQYF.